These 18 T cell receptor beta chains came from one sample sequenced in a study of radiation and T cells in renal cell carcinoma. The table came from immunoSEQ multiplex PCR; TCRdb's copy has only in-frame clones and leaves some out. The sample carries more than 15,000 clones, less than 65% recorded once. Stated treatment: 15 Gy SBRT to primary tumor, nephrectomy 4 weeks later. The specimen comprised tumor tissue, sampled from a patient whose treatment included radiotherapy and nephrectomy. The receptors shown here come from a man between 50 and 59 years old with renal cell carcinoma.

The chain combines TRBV6-5 with TRBJ2-7; TRBD1 aligns across 9 bases. Germline values: CDR1 MNHEY, CDR2 SVGAGI. The V and J ends lost 0 bases and 4 bases, in that order; junction bases with no gene match: 7. This CDR3 has 16 residues. The DNA of the CDR3 is TGTGCCAGCAGTTACTCGACGGTACAGGGGGCATACGAGCAGTACTTC. Its protein is CASSYSTVQGAYEQYF.

The chain uses TRBV5-1 and TRBJ2-1; 10 nucleotides line up with TRBD1. The germline V gene has CDR1 SGHRS and CDR2 YFSETQ. The CDR3 is 15 residues long. J gave up 6 bases and V 0 bases, and 3 bases lay outside the gene matches. The CDR3 is CASSLGGQGPNEQFF. The CDR3 DNA follows: TGCGCCAGCAGCTTGGGGGGACAGGGGCCCAATGAGCAGTTCTTC. The variable domain in full, completed from reference TRBV5-1 and TRBJ2-1, reads KAGVTQTPRYLIKTRGQQVTLSCSPISGHRSVSWYQQTPGQGLQFLFEYFSETQRNKGNFPGRFSGRQFSNSRSEMNVSTLELGDSALYLCASSLGGQGPNEQFFGPGTRLTVL.

This chain connects TRBV7-9 to TRBJ2-7; perhaps TRBD2 as D (5 bases). The length of the CDR3 is 15 residues. V was cut by 1 base and J by 0 bases, with 10 bases left in between. Germline lookup yields CDR1 SEHNR and CDR2 FQNEAQ (reference sequence). CDR3 DNA: TGTGCCAGCAGCTTAGGTACTAGTTTCTCCTACGAGCAGTACTTC. Amino acid sequence: CASSLGTSFSYEQYF.

This rearrangement joins TRBV10-1 to TRBJ2-3; D not resolved. CDR1 and CDR2 from the germline V gene are WNHNN and SYGVQD (reference sequence). V dropped 3 bases and J dropped 1 base, with 11 bases sitting between them. The CDR3 contains 15 residues. In DNA, the CDR3 is TGCGCCAGCAGTGAACGGCTAGAGGGCACAGATACGCAGTATTTT. As protein: CASSERLEGTDTQYF.

This chain connects TRBV10-3 to TRBJ2-1; 11 positions match TRBD2. This CDR3 has 14 amino acids. Per the germline V gene, CDR1 is ENHRY and CDR2 is SYGVKD. The junction had 5 bases not matched to a gene; V was cut back by 6 bases and J by 7 bases. CDR3 DNA: TGTGCCATCAGGACTAGCGGGGCTCTTAATGAGCAGTTCTTC. It encodes CAIRTSGALNEQFF.

The sample holds one count of this clone. This chain joins TRBV2 and TRBJ2-5; 11 positions match TRBD2. V lost 7 bases, J lost 5 bases, and 3 bases stayed unmatched. Germline loops: CDR1 SNHLY, CDR2 FYNNEI. CDR3 size: 13 residues. In nucleotides, the CDR3 is TGTGCCAGCACTCGGACTAGCGGGGAGACCCAGTACTTC. Residues: CASTRTSGETQYF.

The chain links TRBV25-1 to TRBJ2-7, with 7 bases that match TRBD2. Germline V gene lookup returns CDR1 MGHDK and CDR2 SYGVNS. The CDR3 is 16 residues long. Unmatched junction bases numbered 11, after V lost 4 bases and J lost 2 bases. CDR3 residues: CASSVSGVGLAYEQYF. CDR3 sequence (DNA): TGTGCCAGCAGTGTCAGCGGGGTGGGCCTCGCCTACGAGCAGTACTTC.

This clone was seen a few times. The V and J genes are TRBV21-1 and TRBJ1-2; the tabulated D call, TRBD1, remains unverified against the DNA. TRBV21-1 is a pseudogene locus. This CDR3 spans 16 amino acids. The CDR3 bases are TGTGCCAGCAGCAAAGATGGGACCGACAGGAACTATGGCTACACCTTC. Translated: CASSKDGTDRNYGYTF.

The rearrangement joins TRBV5-1 to TRBJ1-5; D is undetermined. Germline V CDR1 and CDR2: SGHRS, YFSETQ. The germline V and J ends were trimmed by 0 bases and 5 bases, with 12 bases remaining between them. The CDR3 length is 15 residues. CDR3 region: CASSLGPGEYQPQHF. In DNA, the CDR3 is TGCGCCAGCAGCTTGGGCCCCGGGGAGTATCAGCCCCAGCATTTT.

V is TRBV5-6 and J is TRBJ2-1, with D tentatively TRBD1 or TRBD2 (6 bases each). Germline V gene sequence: CDR1 SGHDT, CDR2 YYEEEE. Trimming removed 4 bases at V and 6 bases at J, with 17 bases between. The length of the CDR3 is 15 residues. The CDR3 nucleotides read TGTGCCAGCAGCCACGGGGGCTATAGTTCCAATGAGCAGTTCTTC. Amino acid sequence: CASSHGGYSSNEQFF.

As DNA, the CDR3 is TGTGCCAGCAGCCGAGACTGGAGCTCCTACAATGAGCAGTTCTTC. Amino acid sequence: CASSRDWSSYNEQFF. This chain links TRBV6-5 with TRBJ2-1; D not resolved. From germline, CDR1 is MNHEY and CDR2 SVGAGI. Trimming shortened V by 6 bases and J by 0 bases, and 12 bases separated the two germline ends. This CDR3 has 15 residues.

This clone showed up just once. The chain couples TRBV5-4 to TRBJ1-3; a weak D match, TRBD1 (6 bases). The germline gives CDR1 SGHNT, CDR2 YYREEE (reference sequence). Trimming pared 2 bases from V and 0 bases from J, leaving 9 bases between. This CDR3 comprises 15 residues. CDR3 in amino acids: CASSFTGSSGNTIYF. CDR3 sequence (DNA): TGTGCCAGCAGCTTTACAGGGAGCTCTGGAAACACCATATATTTT.

This chain links TRBV6-1 with TRBJ1-2, with D possibly TRBD1 on 5 matching bases. Germline CDR1 reads MNHNS; CDR2 reads SASEGT. The ends were cut back, 8 bases at V and 4 bases at J, with 14 bases in the middle. There are 13 residues in the CDR3. CDR3 region: CASGPSGLYGYTF. CDR3 sequence (DNA): TGTGCCAGCGGGCCGTCGGGGCTCTATGGCTACACCTTC.

DNA of the CDR3: TGTGCCAGCAGCGGTCGGGGGAGCAATGGCTACACCTTC. Amino acid sequence: CASSGRGSNGYTF. The rearrangement links TRBV9 to TRBJ1-2, with a tentative D call TRBD1 (5 bases). Germline V gives CDR1 SGDLS, CDR2 YYNGEE. The CDR3 runs 13 residues. Trimming removed 3 bases from V and 6 bases from J, with 12 bases in between. Based on the CDR3 plus reference TRBV9 and TRBJ1-2, the full variable domain is DSGVTQTPKHLITATGQRVTLRCSPRSGDLSVYWYQQSLDQGLQFLIQYYNGEERAKGNILERFSAQQFPDLHSELNLSSLELGDSALYFCASSGRGSNGYTFGSGTRLTVV.

This clone occurred a few times. V and J are TRBV7-2 and TRBJ1-1, with 7 positions matching TRBD1. V shed 6 bases, J shed 4 bases, and the junction held 11 bases outside the gene matches. The CDR3 is 15 residues long. The germline gives CDR1 SGHTA, CDR2 FQGNSA. The DNA for the CDR3 is TGTGCCAGCAGTTGGACCGGGACAGCGACCACTGAAGCTTTCTTT. Translation: CASSWTGTATTEAFF.

The V gene is TRBV11-2, the J gene TRBJ1-1, with D perhaps TRBD1 (6 bases). With 1 base removed from V and 7 bases from J, the gap between germline ends came to 10 bases. Germline assignment: CDR1 SGHAT and CDR2 FQNNGV. The CDR3 has 13 residues. The CDR3 sequence is CASSLVEGGEAFF. CDR3 in DNA: TGTGCCAGCAGCTTAGTTGAGGGGGGTGAAGCTTTCTTT.

There are a few counts of this clone. A junction end diverges from the germline sequence, so it may reflect a read error. The J gene is TRBJ2-7, the V gene TRBV7-2, with TRBD1 matching over 7 bases. In germline, CDR1 is SGHTA, CDR2 FQGNSA. The CDR3 consists of 15 residues. The CDR3 region is CASRFRDRSSYEQYF. The DNA for the CDR3 is TGTGCCAGCCGCTTCCGGGACAGAAGCTCCTACGAGCAGTACTTC.

The rearrangement links TRBV6-1 to TRBJ1-1; D remains unclear. V shed 3 bases and J shed 11 bases, with 13 bases lying between them. The CDR3 is 12 amino acids. CDR1 and CDR2 from the germline V gene are MNHNS and SASEGT. The CDR3 is CASSEARTRAFF. The CDR3 DNA follows: TGTGCCAGCAGTGAGGCCCGCACTAGGGCTTTCTTT.